This T cell receptor beta chain was sequenced in a study of cytomegalovirus exposure and HLA in healthy donors. The table lists this clone with a few counts. What it binds is unknown. The primer mix had 60 Vbeta and 13 Jbeta primers. The repertoire was sequenced with immunoSEQ multiplex PCR; TCRdb's copy has only in-frame clones and lacks some. The repertoire has 95,000 to 120,000 clones, approximately 80% of them found once; the top ten carry around 2.3%. Study results and limitations: Later analysis revealed greater clonal expansion in HLA-associated TCR beta chains than in equally common others. The sole available immune exposure information was CMV serostatus.

This clonotype originated in a young woman in good health and CMV-seronegative. The source material was PBMCs.

Here the CDR3 DNA reads TGCAGCGTTGATGATTCGTCGGGGAATGAGCAGTTCTTC. Its translation: CSVDDSSGNEQFF. The chain uses TRBV29-1 and TRBJ2-1; D perhaps matches TRBD2 (5 bases). CDR3 length: 13 residues. The V gene's germline CDR1 is SQVTM and CDR2 ANQGSEA. Trimming stripped 3 bases from V and 7 bases from J, with 13 bases between.